This TCR beta chain was obtained from a study of T cell responses to AZD1222 COVID-19 vaccine. Worth noting for this clone: The antigen is undetermined.

The germline V and J ends were trimmed by 3 bases and 2 bases, with 14 bases remaining between them. This CDR3 has 16 amino acids. Germline-derived CDR1 and CDR2 are SGDLS and YYNGEE. Study-wide results and caveats: There were mostly white British donors and more females than males, and clonal diversity was possibly underestimated. Researchers report vaccine-associated CD4 TCRs spanning spike, with dominance at 160-218 and 743-854.

Here immunoSEQ multiplex PCR was the method, and the copy in TCRdb shows in-frame clones only, minus some. The data contain roughly 100,000 clones, about four fifths of them singletons. The clonotype comes from an adult in good health. The chain recombines TRBV9 with TRBJ2-2, with D possibly being TRBD2 (6 bases). Specimen: peripheral blood, collected on day 0 of AZD1222 vaccination. The CDR3 DNA is TGTGCCAGCAGCGGGCCGAGCGGGCCTAACACCGGGGAGCTGTTTTTT. Translation gives CASSGPSGPNTGELFF.